This TCR beta chain stems from a study of shared clonotypes between healthy human individuals. Here immunoSEQ multiplex PCR was the method, and the copy in TCRdb shows in-frame clones only, minus some. The sample has over a million clones; 95% to 97% are singletons. V shed 3 bases, J shed 0 bases, and the junction held 4 bases outside the gene matches. Germline values: CDR1 SGHNT, CDR2 YYREEE (reference sequence). There are 15 residues in the CDR3. The rearrangement joins TRBV5-4 to TRBJ2-3; TRBD1 agrees at 7 bases. Sequencing was performed on naive CD4+ T cells sorted from blood. The subset denotes: CD45RA+ positively selected. The source is a man aged 25-45 years in good health. The CDR3 loop is CASSSGQVSTDTQYF. DNA for the CDR3: TGTGCCAGCAGCTCAGGACAGGTTAGCACAGATACGCAGTATTTT.